The 3 T cell receptor beta chains presented below share a single source sample, sequenced in a study of OX40 agonist ivuxolimab in advanced cancers. Profiling relied on immunoSEQ multiplex PCR, and the TCRdb table lists in-frame clones only, not all of them. In the table there are 30,000 to 45,000 clones, over 70% of which are singletons. The input for sequencing was CD4+ or CD8+ T cells sorted from blood, taken in a trial of the OX40 agonist ivuxolimab. The receptors originated from an adult with an advanced solid tumor such as melanoma, head and neck, liver or kidney cancer.

V gene TRBV11-2 combines with J gene TRBJ2-1; D may be TRBD2 (5 bases). Germline CDR1 SGHAT, CDR2 FQNNGV. Trimming took 5 bases from V and 5 from J, leaving 13 bases between them. This CDR3 comprises 14 residues. CDR3 loop: CASSLSLGDNEQFF. Written as DNA, the CDR3 is TGTGCCAGCAGCCTATCACTCGGGGACAATGAGCAGTTCTTC.

The chain links TRBV4-1 to TRBJ1-5; D unresolved. The germline CDR1 and CDR2 sequences are MGHRA and YSYEKL. The CDR3 has 15 residues. Trimming pared 1 base from V and 8 bases from J, leaving 15 bases between. CDR3 protein: CASSQGFGGREPQHF. The CDR3 nucleotides read TGCGCCAGCAGCCAAGGATTTGGAGGGAGGGAGCCCCAGCATTTT.

In its sample, this clone was seen once. The V gene is TRBV6-1, the J gene TRBJ1-2; D is unclear. This CDR3 comprises 14 residues. The V end lost 2 bases, the J end lost 3 bases, and 10 bases lay between the germline ends. The V gene's germline CDR1 is MNHNS and CDR2 SASEGT. The chain's CDR3 is CASSEMDADYGYTF. In DNA, the CDR3 is TGTGCCAGCAGTGAAATGGATGCTGACTATGGCTACACCTTC.